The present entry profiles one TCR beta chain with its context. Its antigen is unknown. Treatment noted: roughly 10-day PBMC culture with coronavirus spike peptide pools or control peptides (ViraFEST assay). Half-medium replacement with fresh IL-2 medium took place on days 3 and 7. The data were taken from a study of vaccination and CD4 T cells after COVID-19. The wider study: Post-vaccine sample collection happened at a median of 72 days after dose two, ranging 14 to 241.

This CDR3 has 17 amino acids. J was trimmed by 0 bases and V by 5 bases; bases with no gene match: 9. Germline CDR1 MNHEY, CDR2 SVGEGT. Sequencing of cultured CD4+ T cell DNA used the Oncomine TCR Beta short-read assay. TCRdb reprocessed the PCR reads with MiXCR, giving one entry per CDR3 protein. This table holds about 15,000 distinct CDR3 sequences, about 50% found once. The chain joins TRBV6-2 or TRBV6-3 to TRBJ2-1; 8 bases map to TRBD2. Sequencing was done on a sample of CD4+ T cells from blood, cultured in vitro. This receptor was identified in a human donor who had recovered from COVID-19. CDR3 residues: CASSRTSPKSSYNEQFF. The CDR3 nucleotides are TGTGCCAGCAGTCGGACTAGCCCCAAGAGCTCCTACAATGAGCAGTTCTTC.